The 26 T cell receptor beta chains reported below all come from one sample, sequenced in a study of blood T cells in healthy people across ages. A second PCR of 7 to 11 cycles used a sample-barcoded 5' primer and a J-beta primer mix. TCRdb redid the calling of the 5' RACE reads with MiXCR, one entry per CDR3 protein. The sample carries over a million distinct CDR3 sequences, approximately 43% recorded once. Sequenced: blood. Every receptor here comes from a young woman in good health.

The V call is TRBV29-1, the J call TRBJ2-7, with 9 bases aligning to TRBD1. Germline CDR1 SQVTM, CDR2 ANQGSEA. This CDR3 is built from 14 residues. After removal of 6 bases from V and 5 bases from J, the junction contained 11 bases not matched to a gene. The CDR3 reads CSVVPGQGNDEQYF. CDR3 nucleotides: TGCAGCGTGGTACCGGGACAGGGCAACGACGAGCAGTACTTC.

This sequence joins TRBV27 and TRBJ1-2; D may be TRBD1 (5 bases). CDR1 and CDR2 from the germline V gene are MNHEY and SMNVEV (reference sequence). The CDR3 sequence is 13 residues long. Trimming cost V 4 bases and J 8 bases, with 14 bases left between them. Written as DNA, the CDR3 is TGTGCCAGCAGTTCCGGGCAGGGACGGGGCTACACCTTC. It translates to CASSSGQGRGYTF.

Only a few counts were recorded for this clonotype. The V and J genes are TRBV28 and TRBJ2-7; 9 nucleotides line up with TRBD1. The CDR3 length is 15 residues. V dropped 8 bases and J dropped 0; count of bases not matched to a gene: 8. CDR1 and CDR2 (germline): MDHEN, SYDVKM. CDR3 DNA sequence: TGTGCCAGCGCCCCTTACAGGGGGCTCTCCTACGAGCAGTACTTC. Its translation is CASAPYRGLSYEQYF.

The genes are TRBV12-3 or TRBV12-4 and TRBJ2-1; D is undetermined. The CDR3 is 15 amino acids. V gave up 7 bases and J gave up 3 bases, with 16 bases separating them. CDR3 amino acids: CASTDGPSDYNEQFF. In DNA, the CDR3 is TGTGCCAGCACCGACGGACCCTCAGACTACAATGAGCAGTTCTTC.

This clonotype was observed a few times. The chain is built from TRBV29-1 and TRBJ2-5; no clear D. Per the germline V gene, CDR1 is SQVTM and CDR2 is ANQGSEA. V was trimmed by 4 bases and J by 5 bases, leaving 11 bases between them. The CDR3 consists of 12 residues. CDR3 protein: CSVALTQETQYF. In DNA form, the CDR3 reads TGCAGCGTTGCCCTTACACAGGAGACCCAGTACTTC. The full variable domain, its missing parts supplied by reference TRBV29-1 and TRBJ2-5, is SAVISQKPSRDICQRGTSLTIQCQVDSQVTMMFWYRQQPGQSLTLIATANQGSEATYESGFVIDKFPISRPNLTFSTLTVSNMSPEDSSIYLCSVALTQETQYFGPGTRLLVL.

The chain has TRBV20-1 and TRBJ1-4; D is uncertain. Germline-derived CDR1 and CDR2 are DFQATT and SNEGSKA (reference sequence). CDR3 length: 14 amino acids. V lost 0 bases and J 5 bases, leaving 10 bases between the germline ends. DNA of the CDR3: TGCAGTGCTAGAGATCGGAGGATGAATGAAAAACTGTTTTTT. It yields the protein CSARDRRMNEKLFF.

This clonotype has a handful of counts. The J gene is TRBJ2-7, the V gene TRBV6-5, with 11 bases that match TRBD2. This CDR3 contains 17 residues. V was clipped by 0 bases and J by 2 bases; unmatched bases: 6. Germline V gene lookup returns CDR1 MNHEY and CDR2 SVGAGI. This CDR3 is CASSYSRLAGQTYEQYF. CDR3 bases: TGTGCCAGCAGTTACTCCCGACTAGCGGGACAAACCTACGAGCAGTACTTC.

The chain employs TRBV5-1 and TRBJ2-4; TRBD1 might be the D (6 bases). The J call may be mistaken, given a closer DNA end match to TRBJ2-7. The germline V gene has CDR1 SGHRS and CDR2 YFSETQ. The CDR3 consists of 13 residues. The CDR3 coding sequence is TGCGCCAGCAGGTGGGACATACTCTACGAGCAGTACTTC. It codes for CASRWDILYEQYF.

This sequence joins TRBV9 and TRBJ1-1; D is possibly TRBD1 (5 bases). Germline-derived CDR1 and CDR2 are SGDLS and YYNGEE. Between the trimmed V and J ends, which lost 0 bases and 1 base, there was a span of 10 bases. This CDR3 spans 15 amino acids. The CDR3: CASSVVDTGNTEAFF. CDR3 nucleotide sequence: TGTGCCAGCAGCGTAGTTGACACAGGGAACACTGAAGCTTTCTTT.

The V call is TRBV14, the J call TRBJ2-3; the D gene is possibly TRBD2 (6 bases). Germline V gene data show CDR1 as SGHDN and CDR2 as FVKESK. Deletions cut 5 bases from V and 0 bases from J, with 15 bases between. The CDR3 is 16 residues long. The CDR3 reads CASSKSGGSSTDTQYF. The CDR3 bases are TGTGCCAGCAGCAAAAGTGGGGGGAGCAGCACAGATACGCAGTATTTT.

The rearrangement uses TRBV20-1 and TRBJ2-1; tentative D call: TRBD1 (6 bases). V shed 3 bases and J shed 10 bases, with 13 bases lying between them. Germline lookup yields CDR1 DFQATT and CDR2 SNEGSKA (reference sequence). This CDR3 has 12 amino acids. CDR3 loop: CSASEWGREQFF. In DNA, the CDR3 is TGCAGTGCTAGTGAGTGGGGGCGGGAGCAGTTCTTC.

The rearrangement links TRBV6-5 to TRBJ2-5; perhaps TRBD2 as D (5 bases). CDR1 MNHEY and CDR2 SVGAGI come from the germline V gene. Between the trimmed V and J ends, which lost 5 bases and 3 bases, there was a span of 19 bases. The CDR3 runs 16 residues. In nucleotides, the CDR3 is TGTGCCAGCAGTCCCGGTGTGAACGGGGTGAAAGAGACCCAGTACTTC. Protein product: CASSPGVNGVKETQYF.

The chain links TRBV4-1 to TRBJ1-1; possible D gene TRBD1, 6 bases. CDR1 is MGHRA, CDR2 YSYEKL, per germline. The V end was cut by 0 bases, the J end by 5 bases, with 22 bases between. This CDR3 is 18 amino acids long. CDR3 nucleotide sequence: TGCGCCAGCAGCCAAGATAAGGCGCAGGGGAAACCGAGGACTGAAGCTTTCTTT. Translating gives CASSQDKAQGKPRTEAFF.

J is TRBJ2-3 and V is TRBV10-3; D may be TRBD1 (6 bases). The CDR3 runs to 14 residues. Germline CDR1 is ENHRY and CDR2 is SYGVKD. Trimming left V 0 bases short and J 6 bases short, with 10 bases between. The CDR3 region has the DNA TGTGCCATCAGTGAGTCAGGGGGTAGCGATACGCAGTATTTT. Residues: CAISESGGSDTQYF.

This clonotype has a handful of counts. The rearrangement uses TRBV5-1 and TRBJ1-2, with TRBD1 matching over 10 bases. CDR3 length: 16 residues. J lost 3 bases, V lost 0 bases, and 5 bases had no gene match. Germline CDR1 and CDR2: SGHRS and YFSETQ. The CDR3 loop reads CASSLGSGQGYYGYTF. CDR3 DNA sequence: TGCGCCAGCAGCTTGGGATCGGGACAGGGGTACTATGGCTACACCTTC.

V gene TRBV4-1 combines with J gene TRBJ2-2, with 10 bases matching TRBD2. The CDR3 is made up of 16 amino acids. Germline V gene data show CDR1 as MGHRA and CDR2 as YSYEKL. With V trimmed by 3 bases and J by 4 bases, 5 bases remained unmatched. CDR3 residues: CASSQASGGLTGELFF. In nucleotides, the CDR3 is TGCGCCAGCAGCCAGGCTAGCGGGGGCCTCACCGGGGAGCTGTTTTTT.

The chain has TRBV7-9 and TRBJ2-7; D possibly matches TRBD1 or TRBD2 (5 bases each). Trimming removed 1 base from V and 1 base from J, with 11 bases in between. The CDR3 is 15 residues long. CDR1 is SEHNR and CDR2 is FQNEAQ in the germline V gene (reference sequence). In DNA, the CDR3 is TGTGCCAGCAGCTTAGGGGACGGAAAATCCTACGAGCAGTACTTC. Protein: CASSLGDGKSYEQYF.

This clonotype was counted only a few times. The chain recombines TRBV5-1 with TRBJ1-1; D perhaps matches TRBD1 (5 bases). The V end was cut by 4 bases, the J end by 1 base, with 14 bases between. Germline V gives CDR1 SGHRS, CDR2 YFSETQ. The CDR3 is 15 residues long. CDR3 amino acids: CASSPGSTENTEAFF. The CDR3 DNA is TGCGCCAGCAGCCCCGGGTCGACAGAGAACACTGAAGCTTTCTTT.

This clonotype showed up just a few times. The chain employs TRBV10-3 and TRBJ2-1, with 10 nucleotides matching TRBD2. V shed 3 bases, J shed 15 bases, and the junction held 11 bases outside the gene matches. The germline V gene has CDR1 ENHRY and CDR2 SYGVKD. This CDR3 has 14 residues. Here the CDR3 DNA reads TGTGCCATCAGTGAATGGCGACTAGCGGGTAAGGGGTTCTTC. Protein product: CAISEWRLAGKGFF.

J is TRBJ2-1 and V is TRBV9; 7 positions match TRBD1. In germline, CDR1 is SGDLS, CDR2 YYNGEE. Trimming cost V 3 bases and J 6 bases; bases outside gene matches: 6. The CDR3 is 14 residues long. This CDR3 reads CASSAPPGGNEQFF. DNA for the CDR3: TGTGCCAGCAGCGCCCCCCCAGGGGGCAATGAGCAGTTCTTC.

The chain has TRBV7-2 and TRBJ1-2, with a tentative D call TRBD1 (6 bases). The CDR3 is 14 amino acids. Trimming took 6 bases from V and 4 from J, leaving 15 bases between them. Germline CDR1 reads SGHTA; CDR2 reads FQGNSA. The CDR3 loop is CASRLTGQSYGYTF. The CDR3 nucleotides are TGTGCCAGCAGGCTAACGGGACAAAGCTATGGCTACACCTTC.

This clonotype was found a few times. The chain uses TRBV29-1 and TRBJ2-3; D might be TRBD1 (5 bases). From germline, CDR1 is SQVTM and CDR2 ANQGSEA. Trimming took off 4 bases at V and 6 bases at J, with 11 bases between the two ends. The CDR3 sequence is 12 residues long. CDR3 region: CSVGSGADTQYF. CDR3 bases: TGCAGCGTTGGTTCTGGGGCGGATACGCAGTATTTT.

This chain connects TRBV6-2 or TRBV6-3 to TRBJ2-1; 8 bases agree with TRBD1. The CDR3 is made up of 14 amino acids. V was pared by 5 bases and J by 10 bases, with 10 bases of the junction left unmatched. CDR1 and CDR2 from the germline V gene are MNHEY and SVGEGT. CDR3 DNA: TGTGCCAGCAGTCCGGGACAGGCTGTTCAGGAGCAGTTCTTC. Translating gives CASSPGQAVQEQFF.

This clonotype was counted a single time. The rearrangement uses TRBV29-1 and TRBJ1-1; D is possibly TRBD1 (6 bases). This CDR3 is 13 amino acids long. Germline V CDR1 and CDR2: SQVTM, ANQGSEA. V was trimmed by 5 bases and J by 3 bases, leaving 13 bases between them. In DNA, the CDR3 is TGCAGCGTTCGGGGGGCGTTGTACACTGAAGCTTTCTTT. Translation: CSVRGALYTEAFF.

There are a few counts of this clonotype. A much larger clone differs by one base, so this may be a read error. The J gene is TRBJ2-7, the V gene TRBV5-1, with D possibly TRBD1 on 6 matching bases. This CDR3 comprises 15 residues. Germline V lookup: CDR1 SGHRS, CDR2 YFSETQ. Between the trimmed V and J ends, which lost 4 bases and 1 base, there was a span of 15 bases. The CDR3 here is CASSRTGLVSYEQYF. CDR3 DNA: TGCGCCAGCAGCAGAACAGGGTTGGTGTCCTACGAGCAGTACTTC.

The CDR3 bases are TGTGCCAGCAGCTTAGCACAGGGGAAATACAATGAGCAGTTCTTC. Translated, it gives CASSLAQGKYNEQFF. The chain joins TRBV7-9 to TRBJ2-1; TRBD1 matches 7 bases. The CDR3 has 15 amino acids. CDR1 SEHNR and CDR2 FQNEAQ come from the germline V gene (reference sequence). J gave up 4 bases and V 0 bases, and 3 bases lay outside the gene matches.